These T cell receptor beta chains were read from a single sample in a study of T cells in Graves' hyperthyroidism and ophthalmopathy. In TCRdb, the multiplex PCR reads were re-called with MiXCR into one record per CDR3 protein. The sample contains 460,000 or so distinct CDR3 sequences, 14% of which appear only once. The sequenced material came from blood. The receptors here all came from a woman under 30 with Graves' hyperthyroidism. CDR3s include the opening cysteine and the closing phenylalanine or tryptophan. A D gene is named only where the DNA matches it firmly. Size is stated for part of the rows, as once, few or many counts, or as a class when the clone is expanded.

D gene: -
clone size: few
V gene: TRBV12-3/TRBV12-4
J gene: TRBJ2-1
CDR3 DNA: TGTGCCAGCAGTTTCTCTTTACGGCTAGCAGGAGATGAGCAGTTCTTC
CDR3 protein: CASSFSLRLAGDEQFF

D gene: TRBD1
clone size: many
V gene: TRBV2
J gene: TRBJ2-5
CDR3 DNA: TGTGCCACCAAGAACAGGGGGCATGAGACCCAGTACTTC
CDR3 protein: CATKNRGHETQYF

D gene: -
clone size: many
V gene: TRBV11-3
J gene: TRBJ1-1
CDR3 DNA: TGTGCCAGCAGCCAACCGGTTGGAGTGAACACTGAAGCTTTCTTT
CDR3 protein: CASSQPVGVNTEAFF

D gene: TRBD1
clone size: many
V gene: TRBV5-1
J gene: TRBJ1-1
CDR3 DNA: TGCGCCAGCAGCTTGGGACGGACAGGGGTGAATGAAGCTTTCTTT
CDR3 protein: CASSLGRTGVNEAFF

D gene: -
clone size: few
V gene: TRBV19
J gene: TRBJ2-7
CDR3 DNA: TGTGCCAGTAGTATAGAGGTGTCAGGGACGAGCGAGCAGTACTTC
CDR3 protein: CASSIEVSGTSEQYF

D gene: TRBD1
clone size: once
V gene: TRBV4-1
J gene: TRBJ2-1
CDR3 DNA: TGCGCCAGCAGCCGAACAGGGGGCTCCGGACTAGTTAATAATGAGCAGTTCTTC
CDR3 protein: CASSRTGGSGLVNNEQFF

D gene: -
clone size: many
V gene: TRBV9
J gene: TRBJ2-5
CDR3 DNA: TGTGCCAGCAATTCCAGGGGGGCGATCCAAGAGACCCAGTACTTC
CDR3 protein: CASNSRGAIQETQYF

D gene: -
clone size: few
V gene: TRBV18
J gene: TRBJ2-4
CDR3 DNA: TGTGCCAGCTCACCACCGGCCAGGGTGGACATTCAGTACTTC
CDR3 protein: CASSPPARVDIQYF

D gene: -
clone size: many
V gene: TRBV20-1
J gene: TRBJ2-1
CDR3 DNA: TGCAGTGCTGTCTACAATGAGCAGTTCTTC
CDR3 protein: CSAVYNEQFF

D gene: -
clone size: many
V gene: TRBV12-3/TRBV12-4
J gene: TRBJ2-1
CDR3 DNA: TGTGCCAGCAGTTTAGGGAGCGGGCGAGAGGGGGGGGGCAATGAGCAGTTCTTC
CDR3 protein: CASSLGSGREGGGNEQFF

D gene: -
clone size: -
V gene: TRBV12-3/TRBV12-4
J gene: TRBJ2-7
CDR3 DNA: TGTGCCAGCAGTCGTGGACACGGAAGCTCCTACGAGCAGTACTTC
CDR3 protein: CASSRGHGSSYEQYF

D gene: TRBD2
clone size: many
V gene: TRBV12-3/TRBV12-4
J gene: TRBJ2-6
CDR3 DNA: TGTGCCACCGGGGGGTTGTCTGGGGCCAACGTCCTGACTTTC
CDR3 protein: CATGGLSGANVLTF

D gene: -
clone size: many
V gene: TRBV7-6
J gene: TRBJ2-1
CDR3 DNA: TGTGCCAGCAGCCCCAATGGCAATGAGCAGTTCTTC
CDR3 protein: CASSPNGNEQFF

D gene: TRBD2
clone size: -
V gene: TRBV6-2/TRBV6-3
J gene: TRBJ2-3
CDR3 DNA: TGTGCCAGCAGTATCCCCAATGGCGGGAGGGCCGGTGGTACGCAGTATTTT
CDR3 protein: CASSIPNGGRAGGTQYF

D gene: -
clone size: -
V gene: TRBV20-1
J gene: TRBJ2-3
CDR3 DNA: TGCAGTGCTAGAAACGGGGGTTATACGCAGTATTTT
CDR3 protein: CSARNGGYTQYF

D gene: -
clone size: -
V gene: TRBV5-1
J gene: TRBJ1-1
CDR3 DNA: TGCGCCAGCAGCTTGGCCCCGGAGAACACTGAAGCTTTCTTT
CDR3 protein: CASSLAPENTEAFF

D gene: TRBD1
clone size: few
V gene: TRBV27
J gene: TRBJ2-2
CDR3 DNA: TGTGCCAGCAGTAAATACAGGGGAACCTCCGGGGAGCTGTTTTTT
CDR3 protein: CASSKYRGTSGELFF

D gene: -
clone size: -
V gene: TRBV18
J gene: TRBJ2-2
CDR3 DNA: TGTGCCAGCTCACGATCCAATTCAGGTTTCGTTGTATCAGAGGGGCCGAACACCGGGGAGCTGTTTTTT
CDR3 protein: CASSRSNSGFVVSEGPNTGELFF

D gene: TRBD1
clone size: many
V gene: TRBV19
J gene: TRBJ2-1
CDR3 DNA: TGTGCCACCCTGCCAGCAGGGGGCAATGAGCAGTTCTTC
CDR3 protein: CATLPAGGNEQFF

D gene: -
clone size: -
V gene: TRBV12-3/TRBV12-4
J gene: TRBJ1-2
CDR3 DNA: TGTGCCAGCAGTTTTGGGGTTTCATATGGCTACACCTTC
CDR3 protein: CASSFGVSYGYTF

D gene: TRBD1
clone size: few
V gene: TRBV7-9
J gene: TRBJ1-5
CDR3 DNA: TGTGCCAGCACCAAGACAGGGGGACTTATCTTAGATCAGCCCCAGCATTTT
CDR3 protein: CASTKTGGLILDQPQHF

D gene: -
clone size: many
V gene: TRBV4-1
J gene: TRBJ2-5
CDR3 DNA: TGCGCCAGCAGCCAGGGCCCGCGAGGGATAGAGACCCAGTACTTC
CDR3 protein: CASSQGPRGIETQYF

D gene: -
clone size: -
V gene: TRBV19
J gene: TRBJ2-3
CDR3 DNA: TGTGCCAGTAGGTCTAGGGGGGGAATGATGGATACGCAGTATTTT
CDR3 protein: CASRSRGGMMDTQYF

D gene: TRBD1
clone size: many
V gene: TRBV6-5
J gene: TRBJ2-1
CDR3 DNA: TGTGCCAGCAGTCACTCGACAGGGCGAGGATGGCAGTTCTTC
CDR3 protein: CASSHSTGRGWQFF

D gene: -
clone size: once
V gene: TRBV28
J gene: TRBJ2-3
CDR3 DNA: TGTGCCAGCAGTTACCTGAATACGCAGTATTTT
CDR3 protein: CASSYLNTQYF

D gene: -
clone size: many
V gene: TRBV2
J gene: TRBJ2-3
CDR3 DNA: TGTGCCAGCAATGGACACAGCACAGATACGCAGTATTTT
CDR3 protein: CASNGHSTDTQYF

D gene: -
clone size: -
V gene: TRBV12-3/TRBV12-4
J gene: TRBJ1-1
CDR3 DNA: TGTGCCAGCAGTTTCGACAGCCGACGGACTGAAGCTTTCTTT
CDR3 protein: CASSFDSRRTEAFF

D gene: -
clone size: once
V gene: TRBV6-9
J gene: TRBJ1-5
CDR3 DNA: TGTGCCAGCAGTTACCCTAGGGGCTATCAGCCCCAGCATTTT
CDR3 protein: CASSYPRGYQPQHF

D gene: -
clone size: few
V gene: TRBV7-2
J gene: TRBJ1-5
CDR3 DNA: TGTGCCAGCAGCTTAGTGGGTCGGGTCAATCAGCCCCAGCATTTT
CDR3 protein: CASSLVGRVNQPQHF

D gene: -
clone size: many
V gene: TRBV12-3/TRBV12-4
J gene: TRBJ2-7
CDR3 DNA: TGTGCCAGCAGTTTCCCTGGGTACGAGGGGAACGAGCAGTACTTC
CDR3 protein: CASSFPGYEGNEQYF

D gene: TRBD2
clone size: many
V gene: TRBV24-1
J gene: TRBJ2-1
CDR3 DNA: TGTGCCACCAGTGACCCCGGGACTAGCGGGAGGGCCTATGAGCAGTTCTTC
CDR3 protein: CATSDPGTSGRAYEQFF

D gene: -
clone size: many
V gene: TRBV12-3/TRBV12-4
J gene: TRBJ1-2
CDR3 DNA: TGTGCCAGCAGTATCAGGGATCTCGGCTACACCTTC
CDR3 protein: CASSIRDLGYTF

D gene: -
clone size: many
V gene: TRBV2
J gene: TRBJ1-3
CDR3 DNA: TGTGCCAGCAGTGGAGGCAGGGGTGGAAACACCATATATTTT
CDR3 protein: CASSGGRGGNTIYF

D gene: -
clone size: many
V gene: TRBV2
J gene: TRBJ1-6
CDR3 DNA: TGTGCCAGCAGTAGGGGGGAGGTCAATTCACCCCTCCACTTT
CDR3 protein: CASSRGEVNSPLHF

D gene: -
clone size: -
V gene: TRBV27
J gene: TRBJ2-1
CDR3 DNA: TGTGCCAGCACCCGGGGCCTGGGAAATGAGCAGTTCTTC
CDR3 protein: CASTRGLGNEQFF

D gene: TRBD1
clone size: many
V gene: TRBV29-1
J gene: TRBJ2-5
CDR3 DNA: TGCAGCGCTATCTCGACAGGGCCGTTGGAGACCCAGTACTTC
CDR3 protein: CSAISTGPLETQYF

D gene: TRBD1
clone size: many
V gene: TRBV2
J gene: TRBJ1-1
CDR3 DNA: TGTGCCAGCAAGCGGACAGGAACAAACACTGAAGCTTTCTTT
CDR3 protein: CASKRTGTNTEAFF

D gene: TRBD2
clone size: -
V gene: TRBV20-1
J gene: TRBJ2-1
CDR3 DNA: TGCAGTGCGACTAGCGGGAGGGCAGGGGATGAGCAGTTCTTC
CDR3 protein: CSATSGRAGDEQFF

D gene: -
clone size: many
V gene: TRBV14
J gene: TRBJ2-1
CDR3 DNA: TGTGCCAGCAGCCAAGTGCTAGCGATGGATGAGCAGTTCTTC
CDR3 protein: CASSQVLAMDEQFF

D gene: TRBD1
clone size: -
V gene: TRBV9
J gene: TRBJ1-4
CDR3 DNA: TGTGCCAGCAGCGTTTGGGACAGGGGTACTGAAAAACTGTTTTTT
CDR3 protein: CASSVWDRGTEKLFF

D gene: -
clone size: few
V gene: TRBV30
J gene: TRBJ1-3
CDR3 DNA: TGTGCCTGGTTCCAGGGGGGAAACACCATATATTTT
CDR3 protein: CAWFQGGNTIYF

D gene: -
clone size: -
V gene: TRBV4-2
J gene: TRBJ2-4
CDR3 DNA: TGTGCCAGCAGCCAAGCAGGGCCATTAGCCAAAAACATTCAGTACTTC
CDR3 protein: CASSQAGPLAKNIQYF

D gene: -
clone size: -
V gene: TRBV2
J gene: TRBJ1-6
CDR3 DNA: TGTGCCAGCAGTGAAGGCGGGGGCACCTATAATTCACCCCTCCACTTT
CDR3 protein: CASSEGGGTYNSPLHF

D gene: -
clone size: few
V gene: TRBV24-1
J gene: TRBJ2-7
CDR3 DNA: TGTGCCACCCTAAAGGGATACCGCCCTGGGGGGAGGTCCTACGAGCAGTACTTC
CDR3 protein: CATLKGYRPGGRSYEQYF

D gene: -
clone size: many
V gene: TRBV10-3
J gene: TRBJ1-5
CDR3 DNA: TGTGCCATCAGTGATCGGAGGGATGGACAGCCCCAGCATTTT
CDR3 protein: CAISDRRDGQPQHF

D gene: TRBD2
clone size: many
V gene: TRBV7-3
J gene: TRBJ2-1
CDR3 DNA: TGTGCCAGCAGCTCTGAGGCGGGAGGGCAGAATGAGCAGTTCTTC
CDR3 protein: CASSSEAGGQNEQFF

D gene: -
clone size: many
V gene: TRBV12-3/TRBV12-4
J gene: TRBJ2-1
CDR3 DNA: TGTGCCAGCAGTTTAGAGGCGGGGACGTACAATGAGCAGTTCTTC
CDR3 protein: CASSLEAGTYNEQFF

D gene: -
clone size: many
V gene: TRBV10-2
J gene: TRBJ2-5
CDR3 DNA: TGCGCCAGCGGCGGCAGTAGCCAAGAGACCCAGTACTTC
CDR3 protein: CASGGSSQETQYF

D gene: -
clone size: many
V gene: TRBV7-8
J gene: TRBJ1-4
CDR3 DNA: TGTGCCAGCAGCCGAGGGGCAAATGAAAAACTGTTTTTT
CDR3 protein: CASSRGANEKLFF

D gene: TRBD2
clone size: many
V gene: TRBV5-1
J gene: TRBJ2-7
CDR3 DNA: TGCGCCAGCAGCTTGGACCGGGAGGCCTCCTACGAGCAGTACTTC
CDR3 protein: CASSLDREASYEQYF